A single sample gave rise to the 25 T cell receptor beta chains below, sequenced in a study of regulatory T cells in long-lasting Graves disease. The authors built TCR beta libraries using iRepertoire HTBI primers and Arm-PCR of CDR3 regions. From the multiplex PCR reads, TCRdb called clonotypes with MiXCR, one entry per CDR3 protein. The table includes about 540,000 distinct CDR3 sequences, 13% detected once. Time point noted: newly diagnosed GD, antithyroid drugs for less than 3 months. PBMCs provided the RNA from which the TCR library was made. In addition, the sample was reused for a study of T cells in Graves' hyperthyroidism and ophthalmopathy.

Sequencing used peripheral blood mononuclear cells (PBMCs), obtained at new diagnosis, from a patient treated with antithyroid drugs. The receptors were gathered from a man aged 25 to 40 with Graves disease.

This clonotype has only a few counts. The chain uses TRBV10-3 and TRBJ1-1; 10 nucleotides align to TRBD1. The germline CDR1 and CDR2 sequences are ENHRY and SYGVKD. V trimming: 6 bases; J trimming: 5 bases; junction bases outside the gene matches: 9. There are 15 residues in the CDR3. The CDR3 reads CAIRGAGTGVTEAFF. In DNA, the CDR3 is TGTGCCATCAGGGGTGCCGGGACAGGGGTTACTGAAGCTTTCTTT.

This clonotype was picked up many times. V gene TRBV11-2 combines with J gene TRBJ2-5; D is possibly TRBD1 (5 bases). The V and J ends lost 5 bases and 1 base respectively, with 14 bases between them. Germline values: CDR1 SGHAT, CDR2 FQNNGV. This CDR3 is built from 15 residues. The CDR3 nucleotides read TGTGCCAGCAGCCGGTTAAGACAGCTCCAAGAGACCCAGTACTTC. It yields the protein CASSRLRQLQETQYF.

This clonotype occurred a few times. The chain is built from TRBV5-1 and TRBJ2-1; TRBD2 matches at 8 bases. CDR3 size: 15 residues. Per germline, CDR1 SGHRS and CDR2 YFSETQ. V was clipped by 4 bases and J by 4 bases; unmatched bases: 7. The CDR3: CASSVTGTSYNEQFF. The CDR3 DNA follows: TGCGCCAGCAGCGTAACCGGGACTAGTTACAATGAGCAGTTCTTC.

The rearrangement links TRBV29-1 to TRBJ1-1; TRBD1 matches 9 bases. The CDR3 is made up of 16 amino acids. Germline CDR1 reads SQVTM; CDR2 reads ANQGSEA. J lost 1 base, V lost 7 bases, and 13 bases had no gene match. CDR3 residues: CSARPGTGRKNTEAFF. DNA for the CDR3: TGCAGCGCAAGACCCGGGACAGGGCGGAAGAACACTGAAGCTTTCTTT.

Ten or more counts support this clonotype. The CDR3 sequence is CSVTPGLAEYNEQFF. CDR3 DNA: TGCAGCGTGACACCCGGACTAGCGGAATACAATGAGCAGTTCTTC. V is TRBV29-1 and J is TRBJ2-1, with 10 bases fitting TRBD2. With 6 bases clipped from V and 4 bases from J, the junction kept 9 bases outside the gene matches. Germline CDR1 and CDR2: SQVTM and ANQGSEA. CDR3 length: 15 residues.

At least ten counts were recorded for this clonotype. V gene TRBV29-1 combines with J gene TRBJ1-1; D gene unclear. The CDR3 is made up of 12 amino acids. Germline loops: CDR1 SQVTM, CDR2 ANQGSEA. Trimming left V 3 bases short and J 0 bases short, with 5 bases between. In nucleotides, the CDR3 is TGCAGCGTTGACCTTGTGAACACTGAAGCTTTCTTT. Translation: CSVDLVNTEAFF.

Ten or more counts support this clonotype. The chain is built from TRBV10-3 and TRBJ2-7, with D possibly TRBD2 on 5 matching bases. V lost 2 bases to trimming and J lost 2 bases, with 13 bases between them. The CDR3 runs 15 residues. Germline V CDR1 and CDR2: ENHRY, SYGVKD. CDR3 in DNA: TGTGCCATCAGTGAGATTCCCGGGGTGGCCTACGAGCAGTACTTC. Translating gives CAISEIPGVAYEQYF.

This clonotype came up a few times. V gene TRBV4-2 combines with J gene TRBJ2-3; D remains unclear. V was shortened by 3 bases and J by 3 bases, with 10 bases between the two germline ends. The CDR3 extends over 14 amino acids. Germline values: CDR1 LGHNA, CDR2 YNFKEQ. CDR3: CASSHTRYTDTQYF. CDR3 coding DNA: TGTGCCAGCAGCCACACACGGTATACAGATACGCAGTATTTT.

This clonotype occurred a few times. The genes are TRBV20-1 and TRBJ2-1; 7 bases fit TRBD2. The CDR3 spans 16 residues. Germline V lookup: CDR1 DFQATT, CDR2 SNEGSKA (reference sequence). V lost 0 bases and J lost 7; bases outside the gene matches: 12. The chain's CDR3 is CSARDLATFGGNEQFF. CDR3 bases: TGCAGTGCTAGAGATCTTGCGACGTTCGGGGGGAATGAGCAGTTCTTC.

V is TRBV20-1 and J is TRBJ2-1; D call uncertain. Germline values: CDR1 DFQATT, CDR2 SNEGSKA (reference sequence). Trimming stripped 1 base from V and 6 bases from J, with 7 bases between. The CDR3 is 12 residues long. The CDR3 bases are TGCAGTGCTAGAGTTCTTACCAATGAGCAGTTCTTC. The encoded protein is CSARVLTNEQFF.

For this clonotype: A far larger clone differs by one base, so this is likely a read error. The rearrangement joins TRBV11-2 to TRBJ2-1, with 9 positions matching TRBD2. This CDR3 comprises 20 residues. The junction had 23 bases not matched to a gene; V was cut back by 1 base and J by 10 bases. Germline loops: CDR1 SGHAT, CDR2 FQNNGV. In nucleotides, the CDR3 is TGTGCCAGCAGCTTAGGCCGGCTGCGCTCAATCCTAGCGGGGACCTACGAGCAGTTCTTC. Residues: CASSLGRLRSILAGTYEQFF.

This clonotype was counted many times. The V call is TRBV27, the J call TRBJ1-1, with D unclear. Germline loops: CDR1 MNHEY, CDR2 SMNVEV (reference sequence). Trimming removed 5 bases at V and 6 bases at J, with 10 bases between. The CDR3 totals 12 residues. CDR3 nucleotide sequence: TGTGCCAGCAGTCCTGCCGGGGCTGAAGCTTTCTTT. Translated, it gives CASSPAGAEAFF.

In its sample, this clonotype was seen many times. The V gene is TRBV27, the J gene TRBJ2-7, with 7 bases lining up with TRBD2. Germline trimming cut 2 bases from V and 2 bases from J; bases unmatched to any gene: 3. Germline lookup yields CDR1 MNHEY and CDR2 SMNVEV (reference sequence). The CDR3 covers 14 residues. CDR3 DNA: TGTGCCAGCAGTTTAGCTAGCGGACCCTACGAGCAGTACTTC. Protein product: CASSLASGPYEQYF.

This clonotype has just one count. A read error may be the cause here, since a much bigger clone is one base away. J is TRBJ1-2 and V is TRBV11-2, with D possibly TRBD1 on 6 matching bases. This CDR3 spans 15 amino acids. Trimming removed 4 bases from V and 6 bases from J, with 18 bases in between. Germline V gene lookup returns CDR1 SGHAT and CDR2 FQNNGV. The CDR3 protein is CASSCASLDSNGYTF. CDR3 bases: TGTGCCAGCAGCTGTGCGTCCTTGGACAGCAATGGCTACACCTTC.

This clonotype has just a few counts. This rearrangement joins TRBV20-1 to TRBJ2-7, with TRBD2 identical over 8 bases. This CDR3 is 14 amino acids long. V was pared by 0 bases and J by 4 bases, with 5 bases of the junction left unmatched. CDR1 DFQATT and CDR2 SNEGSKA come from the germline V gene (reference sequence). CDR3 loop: CSARDTAGAYEQYF. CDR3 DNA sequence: TGCAGTGCTAGAGATACAGCGGGGGCGTACGAGCAGTACTTC.

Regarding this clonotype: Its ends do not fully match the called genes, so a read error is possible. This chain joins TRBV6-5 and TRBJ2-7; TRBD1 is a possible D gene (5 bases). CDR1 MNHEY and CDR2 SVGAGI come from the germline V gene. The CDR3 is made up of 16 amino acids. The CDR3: CARSYSAGLGTYEQYF. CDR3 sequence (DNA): TGTGCCCGCAGTTACTCTGCAGGGTTGGGTACCTACGAGCAGTACTTC.

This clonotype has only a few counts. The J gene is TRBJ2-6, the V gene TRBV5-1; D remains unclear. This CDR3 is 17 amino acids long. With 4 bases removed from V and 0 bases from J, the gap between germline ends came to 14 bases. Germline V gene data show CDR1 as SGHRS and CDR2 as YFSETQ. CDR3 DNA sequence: TGCGCCAGCAGCCTAGTAGTGAGGAGCTCTGGGGCCAACGTCCTGACTTTC. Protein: CASSLVVRSSGANVLTF.

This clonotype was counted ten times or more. CDR3 sequence (DNA): TGTGCCAGCAGCCTTACGGGAGTAGGAGAGACCCAGTACTTC. Its protein is CASSLTGVGETQYF. The chain employs TRBV6-1 and TRBJ2-5; a weak D match, TRBD2 (6 bases). This CDR3 is 14 amino acids long. Between the trimmed V and J ends, which lost 6 bases and 4 bases, there was a span of 15 bases. The germline CDR1 and CDR2 sequences are MNHNS and SASEGT.

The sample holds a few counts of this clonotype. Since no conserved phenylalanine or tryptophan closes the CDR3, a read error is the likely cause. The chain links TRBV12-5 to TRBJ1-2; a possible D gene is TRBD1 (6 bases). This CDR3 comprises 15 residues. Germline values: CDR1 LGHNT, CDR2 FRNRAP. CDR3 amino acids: CASGLSHRESYGYTS. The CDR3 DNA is TGTGCTAGCGGTTTATCCCACAGGGAGAGCTATGGCTACACCTCC.

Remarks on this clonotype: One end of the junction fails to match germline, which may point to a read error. The CDR3 spells CAISVTSGRASYNEQSF. The CDR3 region has the DNA TGTGCCATCAGTGTAACTAGCGGGAGAGCGTCCTACAATGAGCAGTCCTTC. This sequence joins TRBV10-3 and TRBJ2-1; 11 bases align to TRBD2. The CDR3 has 17 residues. In germline, CDR1 is ENHRY, CDR2 SYGVKD.

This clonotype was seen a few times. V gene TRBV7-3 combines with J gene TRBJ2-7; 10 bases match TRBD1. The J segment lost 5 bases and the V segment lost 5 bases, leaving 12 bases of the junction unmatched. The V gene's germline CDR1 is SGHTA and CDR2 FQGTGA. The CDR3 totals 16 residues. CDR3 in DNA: TGTGCCAGCAGCGAGCCCGGGGACAGGGGAAGCCACGAGCAGTACTTC. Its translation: CASSEPGDRGSHEQYF.

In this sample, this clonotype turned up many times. The CDR3 DNA follows: TGTGCCAGCATCCTCGGGACAATAAACACTGAAGCTTTCTTT. Translating it yields CASILGTINTEAFF. The gene calls are TRBV12-3 or TRBV12-4 and TRBJ1-1; D perhaps matches TRBD1 (6 bases). Trimming took off 7 bases at V and 2 bases at J, with 14 bases between the two ends. The CDR3 has 14 amino acids.

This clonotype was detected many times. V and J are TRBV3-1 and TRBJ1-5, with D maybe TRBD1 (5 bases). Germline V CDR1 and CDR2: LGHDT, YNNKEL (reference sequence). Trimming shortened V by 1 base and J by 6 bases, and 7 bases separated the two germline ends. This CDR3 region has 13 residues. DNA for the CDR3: TGTGCCAGCAGCCAAGGGGGGGGTCAGCCCCAGCATTTT. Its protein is CASSQGGGQPQHF.

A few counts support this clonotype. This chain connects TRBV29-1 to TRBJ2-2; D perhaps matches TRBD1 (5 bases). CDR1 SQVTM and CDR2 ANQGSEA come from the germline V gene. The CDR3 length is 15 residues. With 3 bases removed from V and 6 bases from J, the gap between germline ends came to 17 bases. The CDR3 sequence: CSVDLDRYQSGELFF. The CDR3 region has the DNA TGCAGCGTTGATCTCGACAGATATCAGTCCGGGGAGCTGTTTTTT.

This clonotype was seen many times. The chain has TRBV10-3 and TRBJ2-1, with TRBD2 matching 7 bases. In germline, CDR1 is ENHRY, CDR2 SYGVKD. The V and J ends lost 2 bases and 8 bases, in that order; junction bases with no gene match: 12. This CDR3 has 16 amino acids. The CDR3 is CAISENRAGAVHEQFF. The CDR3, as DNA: TGTGCCATCAGTGAGAATCGGGCGGGAGCGGTCCATGAGCAGTTCTTC.